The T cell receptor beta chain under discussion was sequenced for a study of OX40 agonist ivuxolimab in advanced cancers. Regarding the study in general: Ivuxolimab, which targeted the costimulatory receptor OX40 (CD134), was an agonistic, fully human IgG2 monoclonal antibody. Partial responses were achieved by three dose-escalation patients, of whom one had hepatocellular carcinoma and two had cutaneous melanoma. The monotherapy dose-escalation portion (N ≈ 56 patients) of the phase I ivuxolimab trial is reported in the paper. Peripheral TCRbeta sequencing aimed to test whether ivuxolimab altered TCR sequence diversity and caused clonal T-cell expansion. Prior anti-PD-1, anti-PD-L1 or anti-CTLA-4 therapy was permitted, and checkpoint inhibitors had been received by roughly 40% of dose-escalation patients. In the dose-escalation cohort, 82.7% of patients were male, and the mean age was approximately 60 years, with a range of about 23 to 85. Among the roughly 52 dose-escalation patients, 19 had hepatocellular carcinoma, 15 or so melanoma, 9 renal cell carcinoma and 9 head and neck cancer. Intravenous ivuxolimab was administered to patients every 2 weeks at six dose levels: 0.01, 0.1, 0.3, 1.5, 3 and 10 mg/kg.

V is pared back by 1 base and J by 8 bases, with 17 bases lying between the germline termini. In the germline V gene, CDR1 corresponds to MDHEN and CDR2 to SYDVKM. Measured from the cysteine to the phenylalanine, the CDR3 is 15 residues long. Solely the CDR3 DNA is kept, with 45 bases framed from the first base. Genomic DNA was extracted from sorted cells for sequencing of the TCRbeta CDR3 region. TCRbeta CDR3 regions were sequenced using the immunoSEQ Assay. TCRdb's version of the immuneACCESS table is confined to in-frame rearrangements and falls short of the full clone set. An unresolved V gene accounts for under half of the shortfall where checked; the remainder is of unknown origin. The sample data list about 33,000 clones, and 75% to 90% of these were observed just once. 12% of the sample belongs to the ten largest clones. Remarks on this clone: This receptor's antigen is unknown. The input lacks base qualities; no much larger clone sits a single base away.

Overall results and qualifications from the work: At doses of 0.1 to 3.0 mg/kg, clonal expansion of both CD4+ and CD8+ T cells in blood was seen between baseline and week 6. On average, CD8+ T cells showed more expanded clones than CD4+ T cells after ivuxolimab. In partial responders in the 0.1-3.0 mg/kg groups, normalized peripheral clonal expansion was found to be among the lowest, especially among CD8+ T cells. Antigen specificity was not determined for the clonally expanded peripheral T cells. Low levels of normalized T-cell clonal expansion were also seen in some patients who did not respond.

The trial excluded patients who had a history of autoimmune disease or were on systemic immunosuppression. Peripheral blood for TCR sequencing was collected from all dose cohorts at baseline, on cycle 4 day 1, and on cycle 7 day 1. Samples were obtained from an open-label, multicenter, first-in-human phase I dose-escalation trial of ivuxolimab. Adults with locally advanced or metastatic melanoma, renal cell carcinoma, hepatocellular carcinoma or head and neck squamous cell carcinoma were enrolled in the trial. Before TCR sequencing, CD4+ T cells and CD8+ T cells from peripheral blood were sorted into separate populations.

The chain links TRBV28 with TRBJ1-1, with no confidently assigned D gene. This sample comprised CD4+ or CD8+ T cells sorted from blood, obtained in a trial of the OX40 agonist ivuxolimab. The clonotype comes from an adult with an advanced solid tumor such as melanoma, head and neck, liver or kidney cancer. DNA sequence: TGTGCCAGCAGTTTATACGACGAGGAGACCTCCGAAGCTTTCTTT. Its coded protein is CASSLYDEETSEAFF.